This T cell receptor (beta chain) was identified in a study of regulatory T cells in long-lasting Graves disease. The time point here: newly diagnosed GD, antithyroid drugs for less than 3 months. The authors made the TCR library using RNA they extracted from PBMCs. As concerns this clonotype: The antigen is undetermined.

The V gene's germline CDR1 is LNHNV and CDR2 YYDKDF (reference sequence). V was shortened by 0 bases and J by 3 bases, with 5 bases between the two germline ends. The CDR3 is 13 amino acids. Arm-PCR with iRepertoire HTBI primers amplified the CDR3 regions for these TCR beta libraries. Each CDR3 protein gets one entry after TCRdb re-called the multiplex PCR reads with MiXCR. Of fewer than 550,000 distinct CDR3 sequences in the sample, 15% to 20% were seen once. Study outcomes and limitations: Persistent patients had a count of shared public clonotypes (about 2,500) that exceeded that of new patients (about 970). With persistent disease, TRBV28, TRBJ1-2 and TRBJ2-5 were the favored segments.

Another study also made use of these data, one on T cells in Graves' hyperthyroidism and ophthalmopathy.

Sequenced here: peripheral blood mononuclear cells (PBMCs), sampled at new diagnosis, from a patient treated with antithyroid drugs. This clonotype was sampled from a woman aged 35-60 years with Graves disease. The rearrangement links TRBV15 to TRBJ2-5; D gene uncertain. The CDR3 coding sequence is TGTGCCACCAGCAGAGAGGGTAAAGAGACCCAGTACTTC. This encodes CATSREGKETQYF.